Listed below are T cell receptor beta chains from one sample, sequenced in a study of T cell responses to AZD1222 COVID-19 vaccine. Sequencing was performed with immunoSEQ multiplex PCR; in TCRdb, only in-frame clones are kept and a portion is missing. Here the sample spans more than 85,000 clones, about 94% being singletons. The material sequenced was peripheral blood, taken 28 days after the second AZD1222 dose. These receptors were taken from an adult who received the AZD1222 COVID-19 vaccine. Both conserved end residues are trimmed from each CDR3.

CDR3 length: 11; V gene: TRBV18; J gene: TRBJ2-2; CDR3 protein: ASSPDLDGELF
CDR3 length: 16; V gene: TRBV5-1; J gene: TRBJ1-3; CDR3 protein: ASSRGGTGFVSGNTIY
CDR3 length: 12; V gene: TRBV3-1/TRBV3-2; J gene: TRBJ2-1; CDR3 protein: ASSPERGVNEQF
CDR3 length: 14; V gene: TRBV11-2; J gene: TRBJ2-7; CDR3 protein: ASSLGASWGTYEQY
CDR3 length: 11; V gene: TRBV2; J gene: TRBJ1-3; CDR3 protein: ASSSGSGNTIY
CDR3 length: 11; V gene: TRBV30; J gene: TRBJ1-2; CDR3 protein: AWSPDGNYGYT
CDR3 length: 15; V gene: TRBV18; J gene: TRBJ1-5; CDR3 protein: ASSPEQGLYSNQPQH
CDR3 length: 13; V gene: TRBV7-8; J gene: TRBJ2-7; CDR3 protein: ASSTGLAPAGEQY
CDR3 length: 15; V gene: TRBV5-5; J gene: TRBJ2-7; CDR3 protein: ASSLTPPQGPRYEQY
CDR3 length: 13; V gene: TRBV18; J gene: TRBJ1-2; CDR3 protein: ASSLLAGDDYGYT
CDR3 length: 14; V gene: TRBV5-1; J gene: TRBJ2-2; CDR3 protein: ASSVLAGSGTGELF
CDR3 length: 12; V gene: TRBV7-9; J gene: TRBJ1-1; CDR3 protein: ASSYDRVRPEAF
CDR3 length: 17; V gene: TRBV4-1; J gene: TRBJ1-2; CDR3 protein: ASSQDYRQTSLGNYGYT
CDR3 length: 14; V gene: TRBV7-9; J gene: TRBJ2-7; CDR3 protein: ASSSKIRQGSYEQY
CDR3 length: 13; V gene: TRBV4-1; J gene: TRBJ1-3; CDR3 protein: ASSQVTGLGNTIY
CDR3 length: 11; V gene: TRBV29-1; J gene: TRBJ2-7; CDR3 protein: SVTGQGSPREY
CDR3 length: 12; V gene: TRBV5-4; J gene: TRBJ1-1; CDR3 protein: ASSLGRRNTEAF
CDR3 length: 10; V gene: TRBV3-1/TRBV3-2; J gene: TRBJ2-2; CDR3 protein: ASSQADLKLF
CDR3 length: 11; V gene: TRBV28; J gene: TRBJ1-2; CDR3 protein: ASGPGVGYGYT
CDR3 length: 11; V gene: TRBV20-1; J gene: TRBJ2-7; CDR3 protein: SASQDTSYEQY
CDR3 length: 10; V gene: TRBV6-5; J gene: TRBJ1-1; CDR3 protein: ASHNRASEAF
CDR3 length: 13; V gene: TRBV3-1/TRBV3-2; J gene: TRBJ1-2; CDR3 protein: ASSQDHRKDVRYT
CDR3 length: 13; V gene: TRBV25-1; J gene: TRBJ1-2; CDR3 protein: ASSEWDRGFDGYT
CDR3 length: 12; V gene: TRBV7-9; J gene: TRBJ1-2; CDR3 protein: ASSFREGSYGYT
CDR3 length: 12; V gene: TRBV6-5; J gene: TRBJ1-1; CDR3 protein: ASRPTDGNTEAF
CDR3 length: 11; V gene: TRBV6-5; J gene: TRBJ1-2; CDR3 protein: ASSPDSFYGYT
CDR3 length: 13; V gene: TRBV6-5; J gene: TRBJ2-1; CDR3 protein: ASTPGQGLNNEQF
CDR3 length: 10; V gene: TRBV7-9; J gene: TRBJ1-2; CDR3 protein: ASSLEPTGYT
CDR3 length: 14; V gene: TRBV7-2; J gene: TRBJ2-3; CDR3 protein: ASSFGGLGGTDTQY
CDR3 length: 13; V gene: TRBV7-8; J gene: TRBJ2-2; CDR3 protein: ASSPWDRSSGELF
CDR3 length: 14; V gene: TRBV7-9; J gene: TRBJ2-2; CDR3 protein: ASSRWQAGGSGELF
CDR3 length: 10; V gene: TRBV6-5; J gene: TRBJ1-1; CDR3 protein: ASSYFNTEAF
CDR3 length: 13; V gene: TRBV6-5; J gene: TRBJ2-3; CDR3 protein: ASSKLGTVTDTQY
CDR3 length: 11; V gene: TRBV10-1; J gene: TRBJ2-2; CDR3 protein: ASRGQGTGELF
CDR3 length: 10; V gene: TRBV2; J gene: TRBJ1-1; CDR3 protein: ASSTLGTEAF
CDR3 length: 12; V gene: TRBV6-5; J gene: TRBJ1-1; CDR3 protein: ASSPRAVNTEAF
CDR3 length: 11; V gene: TRBV19; J gene: TRBJ1-6; CDR3 protein: ASSIEGALALH
CDR3 length: 11; V gene: TRBV7-9; J gene: TRBJ1-2; CDR3 protein: ASSPPGGYGYT
CDR3 length: 11; V gene: TRBV6-5; J gene: TRBJ1-1; CDR3 protein: ASSYQPNTEAF
CDR3 length: 10; V gene: TRBV7-9; J gene: TRBJ2-1; CDR3 protein: ASSLIGDEQF